This T cell receptor beta chain was captured in a study of post-analysis software for immune sequencing data. Study findings and constraints: About five TRBV segments were more frequent in patients than controls; TRBV5-6, TRBV5-1 and TRBV20-1 belonged to this group.

Built from TCR beta cDNA, the libraries had unique molecular identifiers in them. TCRdb itself ran the PCR reads through MiXCR, one entry per CDR3 protein. The table includes 740,000 or so distinct CDR3 sequences, under 70% detected once. This CDR3 region has 15 residues. The germline V gene encodes CDR1 SQVTM and CDR2 ANQGSEA. The V end was cut by 6 bases, the J end by 4 bases, with 21 bases between. Turning to this clonotype: Its antigen remains unknown. This clone may be a read error of a much larger clone one base away.

The TCR comes from a girl between 5 and 17 years old with multiple sclerosis. The sequenced sample consisted of blood. The rearrangement links TRBV29-1 to TRBJ2-5, with D possibly matching TRBD1 (6 bases). The CDR3 nucleotides read TGCAGCGTGGTTGCCTCAGGGGATCGGGCAGAGACCCAGTACTTC. Its protein is CSVVASGDRAETQYF.